These 29 T cell receptor beta chains share one sample of origin, sequenced in a study of cytomegalovirus exposure and HLA in healthy donors. The PCR contained 60 Vbeta and 13 Jbeta primers. Some clones are missing from TCRdb's copy, which holds only in-frame ones; the method was immunoSEQ multiplex PCR. The data show about 160,000 clones, approximately 77% seen once. Sequenced material: PBMCs. The receptors come from a female donor in good health and CMV-seronegative.

This clone showed up just a few times. CDR3 DNA sequence: TGCAGCGTTGAAGATGCACAGAGCACAGATACGCAGTATTTT. Translated: CSVEDAQSTDTQYF. The chain couples TRBV29-1 to TRBJ2-3, with D uncertain. V lost 0 bases and J lost 0, with 7 bases in between. The CDR3 covers 14 residues. CDR1 SQVTM and CDR2 ANQGSEA come from the germline V gene.

This clone came up once. This chain connects TRBV11-3 to TRBJ2-7; 9 positions agree with TRBD1. The junction had 7 bases not matched to a gene; V was cut back by 4 bases and J by 6 bases. Germline values: CDR1 SGHNT, CDR2 YENEEA. The CDR3 has 14 residues. CDR3 sequence (DNA): TGTGCCAGCAGCTCAAACAGGGGGCTTGGCGAGCAGTACTTC. It translates to CASSSNRGLGEQYF.

This clone was picked up one time. The J gene is TRBJ1-1, the V gene TRBV19; a possible D gene is TRBD1 (5 bases). V lost 8 bases to trimming and J lost 4 bases, with 14 bases between them. Germline CDR1 is LNHDA and CDR2 is SQIVND (reference sequence). The CDR3 runs to 13 residues. The chain's CDR3 is CASQVMGGTEAFF. The CDR3 coding sequence is TGTGCCAGTCAAGTTATGGGGGGCACTGAAGCTTTCTTT. Looking up the rest from reference TRBV19 and TRBJ1-1 gives the full variable domain: DGGITQSPKYLFRKEGQNVTLSCEQNLNHDAMYWYRQDPGQGLRLIYYSQIVNDFQKGDIAEGYSVSREKKESFPLTVTSAQKNPTAFYLCASQVMGGTEAFFGQGTRLTVV.

CDR3 region: CASSPRGSGNEYTQYF. The CDR3, as DNA: TGTGCCAGCAGTCCCCGGGGTAGCGGGAACGAGTATACGCAGTATTTT. The chain has TRBV28 and TRBJ2-3, with TRBD2 matching over 8 bases. V was clipped by 5 bases and J by 7 bases; unmatched bases: 14. The CDR3 loop spans 16 amino acids. The germline CDR1 and CDR2 sequences are MDHEN and SYDVKM.

This chain connects TRBV7-2 to TRBJ2-2, with 8 bases aligning to TRBD1. Trimming took 0 bases from V and 5 from J; bases not matched to a gene: 5. The germline V gene encodes CDR1 SGHTA and CDR2 FQGNSA. The CDR3 sequence is 16 residues long. CDR3 protein: CASSLAQGARTGELFF. The CDR3 DNA is TGTGCCAGCAGCTTAGCGCAGGGGGCGCGGACCGGGGAGCTGTTTTTT.

The V and J genes are TRBV6-1 and TRBJ1-2; D perhaps matches TRBD1 (6 bases). V dropped 3 bases and J dropped 5 bases, with 16 bases sitting between them. CDR3 size: 15 residues. Germline assignment: CDR1 MNHNS and CDR2 SASEGT. CDR3 region: CASSDDAWTAYGYTF. The CDR3 region has the DNA TGTGCCAGCAGTGATGACGCCTGGACAGCTTATGGCTACACCTTC.

J is TRBJ2-3 and V is TRBV5-4, with TRBD2 matching over 7 bases. The CDR3 spans 17 residues. Germline V gene lookup returns CDR1 SGHNT and CDR2 YYREEE (reference sequence). Trimming removed 0 bases from V and 2 bases from J; junction bases left unmatched: 9. The CDR3 spells CASSLAGLAVYTDTQYF. The CDR3 DNA is TGTGCCAGCAGCTTGGCCGGGCTAGCGGTATACACAGATACGCAGTATTTT.

This clone was picked up a small number of times. This chain joins TRBV27 and TRBJ2-7, with 7 bases that match TRBD1. CDR1 MNHEY and CDR2 SMNVEV come from the germline V gene (reference sequence). Trimming at V came to 5 bases and at J to 4 bases, leaving 8 bases not matched to a gene. The length of the CDR3 is 14 residues. The CDR3 coding sequence is TGTGCCAGCAGTACCCGGGACAGAAGGTACGAGCAGTACTTC. It yields the protein CASSTRDRRYEQYF.

This chain joins TRBV4-3 and TRBJ2-3; 7 bases align to TRBD2. J lost 5 bases, V lost 6 bases, and 8 bases had no gene match. This CDR3 comprises 14 residues. Germline assignment: CDR1 LGHNA and CDR2 YSLEER. This CDR3 reads CASSWQGGRDTQYF. CDR3 DNA sequence: TGCGCCAGCAGTTGGCAGGGAGGGCGAGATACGCAGTATTTT.

This clone has at least ten counts. The V gene is TRBV6-4, the J gene TRBJ2-3, with 10 positions matching TRBD1. The V segment lost 11 bases and the J segment 0 bases; nucleotides outside the gene matches: 17. CDR1 and CDR2 (germline): MRHNA, SNTAGT. The length of the CDR3 is 18 residues. Here the CDR3 reads CAGDRGHRRRGSTDTQYF. The CDR3 nucleotides read TGTGCCGGCGACAGGGGGCACCGACGCCGCGGAAGCACAGATACGCAGTATTTT.

The rearrangement joins TRBV28 to TRBJ1-4, with D possibly matching TRBD1 (5 bases). Trimming removed 6 bases at V and 5 bases at J, with 16 bases between. The CDR3 is made up of 15 amino acids. The germline CDR1 and CDR2 sequences are MDHEN and SYDVKM. The DNA of the CDR3 is TGTGCCAGCAGCAAAGGGGCCGGTGGAAATGAAAAACTGTTTTTT. The encoded protein is CASSKGAGGNEKLFF. The whole variable domain, filled in from reference TRBV28 and TRBJ1-4, reads DVKVTQSSRYLVKRTGEKVFLECVQDMDHENMFWYRQDPGLGLRLIYFSYDVKMKEKGDIPEGYSVSREKKERFSLILESASTNQTSMYLCASSKGAGGNEKLFFGSGTQLSVL.

The genes are TRBV6-1 and TRBJ2-7; maybe TRBD1 (6 bases). The CDR3 consists of 15 residues. The germline V and J ends were trimmed by 7 bases and 5 bases, with 21 bases remaining between them. Germline CDR1 is MNHNS and CDR2 is SASEGT. The DNA for the CDR3 is TGTGCCAGCACTCCAAGGGACAAGCCCAGGGACGAGCAGTACTTC. Residues: CASTPRDKPRDEQYF.

This sequence joins TRBV27 and TRBJ2-1; D may be TRBD2 (5 bases). CDR1 and CDR2 (germline): MNHEY, SMNVEV (reference sequence). There are 13 residues in the CDR3. Trimming stripped 3 bases from V and 7 bases from J, with 10 bases between. The CDR3 protein is CASSFRGTNEQFF. The CDR3 DNA sequence: TGTGCCAGCAGTTTTCGGGGTACTAATGAGCAGTTCTTC.

The gene calls are TRBV14 and TRBJ2-6; D might be TRBD2 (5 bases). Between the trimmed V and J ends, which lost 2 bases and 2 bases, there was a span of 7 bases. The CDR3 runs 15 residues. Germline V gene lookup returns CDR1 SGHDN and CDR2 FVKESK. The CDR3 sequence is CASSQWGAGANVLTF. The CDR3 DNA reads as TGTGCCAGCAGCCAATGGGGAGCTGGGGCCAACGTCCTGACTTTC.

This sequence joins TRBV2 and TRBJ1-6, with TRBD1 as a possible D gene (6 bases). Trimming pared 8 bases from V and 6 bases from J, leaving 17 bases between. The CDR3 contains 15 residues. In germline, CDR1 is SNHLY, CDR2 FYNNEI. The CDR3 region is CASSSPGAVNSPLHF. For the CDR3, the DNA is TGTGCCAGCTCATCCCCAGGGGCAGTTAATTCACCCCTCCACTTT.

The sample holds one count of this clone. The chain links TRBV19 to TRBJ1-2, with D uncertain. The CDR3 loop spans 13 amino acids. Germline CDR1 and CDR2: LNHDA and SQIVND (reference sequence). Between the trimmed V and J ends, which lost 3 bases and 2 bases, there was a span of 7 bases. The CDR3 reads CASSIARNYGYTF. CDR3 nucleotide sequence: TGTGCCAGTAGTATTGCCAGGAACTATGGCTACACCTTC.

This sequence joins TRBV11-2 and TRBJ2-7; D may be TRBD1 (6 bases). The germline CDR1 and CDR2 sequences are SGHAT and FQNNGV. The CDR3 contains 13 residues. The V end was cut by 8 bases, the J end by 3 bases, with 14 bases between. The CDR3 spells CASRHTGFYEQYF. The CDR3 coding sequence is TGTGCCAGCCGCCATACAGGGTTCTACGAGCAGTACTTC.

V is TRBV9 and J is TRBJ1-1; D gene unclear. The CDR3 has 14 amino acids. Germline CDR1 and CDR2: SGDLS and YYNGEE. Between the trimmed V and J ends, which lost 3 bases and 1 base, there was a span of 10 bases. CDR3 nucleotides: TGTGCCAGCAGCGGTGACATACCGAACACTGAAGCTTTCTTT. Amino acid sequence: CASSGDIPNTEAFF.

The chain has TRBV7-2 and TRBJ2-7; 8 nucleotides align to TRBD2. J gave up 4 bases and V 1 base, and 3 bases lay outside the gene matches. The CDR3 is made up of 14 amino acids. Germline V gene data show CDR1 as SGHTA and CDR2 as FQGNSA. The CDR3 is CASSLGLAGYEQYF. CDR3 coding DNA: TGTGCCAGCAGCTTAGGGCTAGCGGGTTACGAGCAGTACTTC.

This clone has a handful of counts. This rearrangement joins TRBV5-6 to TRBJ1-2, with D possibly matching TRBD1 (5 bases). This CDR3 spans 14 amino acids. Germline-derived CDR1 and CDR2 are SGHDT and YYEEEE. The V end was cut by 0 bases, the J end by 4 bases, with 10 bases between. Here the CDR3 DNA reads TGTGCCAGCAGCTTGGACAGGCTTGGCTATGGCTACACCTTC. Its translation: CASSLDRLGYGYTF.

The genes are TRBV28 and TRBJ1-5; TRBD1 matches at 9 bases. The J segment lost 0 bases and the V segment lost 6 bases, leaving 6 bases of the junction unmatched. This CDR3 has 16 residues. Germline CDR1 MDHEN, CDR2 SYDVKM. The CDR3 loop reads CASSQGTGYSNQPQHF. The CDR3 DNA reads as TGTGCCAGCAGCCAAGGGACAGGGTATAGCAATCAGCCCCAGCATTTT.

The chain joins TRBV27 to TRBJ1-4; perhaps TRBD1 as D (6 bases). The CDR3 consists of 17 residues. Germline V gives CDR1 MNHEY, CDR2 SMNVEV (reference sequence). With 4 bases removed from V and 7 bases from J, the gap between germline ends came to 22 bases. CDR3 sequence reads: CASSSPTRTGSGEKLFF. The CDR3 DNA reads as TGTGCCAGCAGTTCACCCACCCGAACAGGGAGTGGTGAAAAACTGTTTTTT.

V and J are TRBV6-5 and TRBJ2-7, with D tentatively TRBD1 (6 bases). Germline V CDR1 and CDR2: MNHEY, SVGAGI. Trimming left V 0 bases short and J 2 bases short, with 8 bases between. The CDR3 extends over 14 amino acids. The CDR3 bases are TGTGCCAGCAGTTACTCAGGGACAACCTACGAGCAGTACTTC. Its protein product is CASSYSGTTYEQYF.

This chain links TRBV27 with TRBJ2-7; D not resolved. The CDR3 runs 16 residues. CDR1 MNHEY and CDR2 SMNVEV come from the germline V gene (reference sequence). V lost 2 bases and J lost 2, with 16 bases in between. CDR3 residues: CASSLLWSKRTYEQYF. Here the CDR3 DNA reads TGTGCCAGCAGTTTACTCTGGTCCAAGCGAACCTACGAGCAGTACTTC.

The chain carries TRBV5-1 and TRBJ2-1; TRBD1 agrees at 7 bases. The CDR3 contains 13 residues. With V trimmed by 4 bases and J by 10 bases, 8 bases remained unmatched. Germline CDR1 reads SGHRS; CDR2 reads YFSETQ. The CDR3 DNA reads as TGCGCCAGCAGCCCGGACAGGCCCTGGGAGCAGTTCTTC. Its translation is CASSPDRPWEQFF.

This clone is a singleton in its sample. The CDR3 loop reads CASGLWVPGRRGNQPQHF. The CDR3 nucleotides are TGTGCTAGTGGTTTGTGGGTCCCAGGACGCAGGGGAAATCAGCCCCAGCATTTT. This chain uses TRBV12-5 with TRBJ1-5; perhaps TRBD1 as D (6 bases). Germline values: CDR1 LGHNT, CDR2 FRNRAP. Deletions cut 2 bases from V and 4 bases from J, with 21 bases between. The CDR3 is made up of 18 amino acids.

V is TRBV4-1 and J is TRBJ2-5, with D possibly TRBD1 on 6 matching bases. V was cut by 5 bases and J by 2 bases, with 15 bases left in between. CDR3 length: 15 amino acids. Germline values: CDR1 MGHRA, CDR2 YSYEKL. CDR3 in amino acids: CASSDQDSRQETQYF. Here the CDR3 DNA reads TGCGCCAGCAGCGACCAGGACAGTAGGCAAGAGACCCAGTACTTC.

This clone turned up a few times. The chain uses TRBV7-2 and TRBJ2-7; TRBD2 aligns across 12 bases. Germline loops: CDR1 SGHTA, CDR2 FQGNSA. Trimming took 2 bases from V and 4 from J; bases not matched to a gene: 3. The CDR3 contains 15 residues. CDR3 loop: CASSLLAGGEYEQYF. In DNA, the CDR3 is TGTGCCAGCAGCTTACTAGCGGGAGGGGAGTACGAGCAGTACTTC. Using reference TRBV7-2 and TRBJ2-7 for the parts outside the CDR3, the full variable domain is GAGVSQSPSNKVTEKGKDVELRCDPISGHTALYWYRQSLGQGLEFLIYFQGNSAPDKSGLPSDRFSAERTGGSVSTLTIQRTQQEDSAVYLCASSLLAGGEYEQYFGPGTRLTVT.

The rearrangement joins TRBV7-2 to TRBJ2-5; TRBD2 aligns across 11 bases. The J segment lost 2 bases and the V segment lost 1 base, leaving 12 bases of the junction unmatched. The germline CDR1 and CDR2 sequences are SGHTA and FQGNSA. The CDR3 is made up of 19 amino acids. The CDR3 spells CASSLGVLAGGPRQETQYF. CDR3 nucleotide sequence: TGTGCCAGCAGCTTAGGGGTGTTAGCGGGGGGGCCAAGGCAAGAGACCCAGTACTTC.